This TCR beta chain was recovered during a study of radiotherapy plus CTLA-4 blockade in lung cancer (dated by TCRdb to 2016 to 2018). Context from the whole study: Among enrolled patients, around 20% had an objective response and 31% reached disease control.

A note on this clone: Its binding antigen is unknown. Base qualities were left out, and no much larger clone turns up one base away.

The CDR3 has 16 amino acids, counting the end cysteine and phenylalanine. The CDR3 DNA has 48 bases and is translated from base 1. The CDR1 and CDR2 encoded by the germline V gene are SGHVS and FQNEAQ. The V and J ends are trimmed by 5 bases and 0 bases, leaving 15 bases between them. Library construction relied on the immunoSEQ multiplex PCR assay. The table was pulled from immuneACCESS by TCRdb, which kept in-frame rearrangements only. Such tables lose some clones; where checked, under half of the loss comes from unresolved V genes, and the rest has no known cause. Present in this sample are more than 25,000 clones, more than 60% of which were seen just once. The ten largest clones capture 7% to 8% of the sample. The paper as a whole reports these results and caveats: The strongest predictors of response, as reported, were early dynamic changes in blood T cell clones along with a rise in serum interferon-beta after radiation. After treatment with radiotherapy and ipilimumab, TCR clones that came from tumors expanded in the peripheral blood.

Focal radiation therapy combined with CTLA-4 blockade (ipilimumab) was tested in patients with chemo-refractory metastatic non-small-cell lung cancer. The receptor was isolated from a human donor with non-small cell lung cancer who had stable disease on radiotherapy plus ipilimumab. This specimen consisted of peripheral blood, obtained from a patient treated with radiotherapy plus ipilimumab. The chain links TRBV7-8 with TRBJ2-3; no D gene is confidently identified. The sequenced DNA is TGTGCCAGCAGCCCTAGTGTGGGATCTAGCACAGATACGCAGTATTTT. This translates into CASSPSVGSSTDTQYF. Outside the CDR3, residues come from the reference TRBV7-8 and TRBJ2-3 proteins, so the full variable domain is: GAGVSQSPRYKVAKRGQDVALRCDPISGHVSLFWYQQALGQGPEFLTYFQNEAQLDKSGLPSDRFFAERPEGSVSTLKIQRTQQEDSAVYLCASSPSVGSSTDTQYFGPGTRLTVL.